This T cell receptor beta chain was profiled in a study of Graves' ophthalmopathy and Graves' hyperthyroidism. Study outcomes and limitations: Blood shared most expanded thyroid clonotypes above 0.001 frequency. Its predictions of ophthalmopathy progression gave the model 55% to 71% sensitivity and 72% to 85% specificity.

A note on this clonotype: The antigen is not known. This may be a read error, as it is one base from a much larger clone.

Diagnosis used clinical symptoms, serum thyroxine, TRAb, thyroid ultrasound and orbital computed tomography. The study amplified TCR beta CDR3 regions using RNA transcripts. A first-round RT-PCR used HTBI primers, followed by a second-round multiplex PCR. A single record per CDR3 protein comes from TCRdb applying MiXCR to the multiplex PCR reads. In the table there are almost 750,000 distinct CDR3 sequences, roughly 40% of which are singletons. The sample was peripheral blood. The TCR comes from an adult man with Graves' ophthalmopathy.

The CDR3 here is CASSDRGRINAEASF. CDR3 nucleotides: TGTGCCAGTAGCGACAGGGGTCGAATTAACGCTGAAGCTTCCTTT. The gene calls are TRBV19 and TRBJ1-1; 8 nucleotides agree with TRBD1. Germline loops: CDR1 LNHDA, CDR2 SQIVND (reference sequence). The CDR3 contains 15 residues.